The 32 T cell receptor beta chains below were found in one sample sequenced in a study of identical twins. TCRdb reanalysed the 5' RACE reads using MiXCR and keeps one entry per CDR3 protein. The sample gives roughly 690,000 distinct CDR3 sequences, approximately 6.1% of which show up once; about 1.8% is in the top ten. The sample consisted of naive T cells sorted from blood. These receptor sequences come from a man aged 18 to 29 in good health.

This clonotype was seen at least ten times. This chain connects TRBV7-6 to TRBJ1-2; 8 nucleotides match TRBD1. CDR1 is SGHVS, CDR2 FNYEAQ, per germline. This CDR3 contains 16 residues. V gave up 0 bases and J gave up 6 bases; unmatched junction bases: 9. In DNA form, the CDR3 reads TGTGCCAGCAGCTTAGCCCCCCCCGGACAGGGCAATGGCTACACCTTC. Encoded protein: CASSLAPPGQGNGYTF.

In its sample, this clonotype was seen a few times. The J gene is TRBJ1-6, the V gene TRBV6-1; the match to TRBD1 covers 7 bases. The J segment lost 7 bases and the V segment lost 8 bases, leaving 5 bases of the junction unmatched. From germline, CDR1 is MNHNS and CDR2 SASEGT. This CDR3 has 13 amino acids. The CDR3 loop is CASFDRENSPLHF. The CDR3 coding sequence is TGTGCCAGCTTCGACAGGGAAAATTCACCCCTCCACTTT.

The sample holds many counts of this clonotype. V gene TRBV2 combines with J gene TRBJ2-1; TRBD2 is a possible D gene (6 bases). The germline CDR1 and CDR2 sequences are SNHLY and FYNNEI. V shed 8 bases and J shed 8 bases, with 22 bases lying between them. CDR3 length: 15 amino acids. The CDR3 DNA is TGTGCCAGCCAGGCCGGGGAGGATCGGTACTATGAGCAGTTCTTC. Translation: CASQAGEDRYYEQFF.

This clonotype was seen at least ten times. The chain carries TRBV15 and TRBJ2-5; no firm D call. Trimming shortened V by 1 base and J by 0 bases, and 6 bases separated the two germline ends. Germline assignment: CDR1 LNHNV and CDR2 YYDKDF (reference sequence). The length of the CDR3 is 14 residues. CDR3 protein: CATSRVEYQETQYF. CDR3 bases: TGTGCCACCAGCAGAGTTGAGTACCAAGAGACCCAGTACTTC.

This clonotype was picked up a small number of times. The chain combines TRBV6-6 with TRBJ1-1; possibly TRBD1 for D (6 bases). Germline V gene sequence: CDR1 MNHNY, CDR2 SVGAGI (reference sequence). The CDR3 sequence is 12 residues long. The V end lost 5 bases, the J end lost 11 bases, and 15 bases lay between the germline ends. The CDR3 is CASSQTGPEAFF. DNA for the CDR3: TGTGCCAGCAGTCAGACAGGCCCGGAGGCTTTCTTT.

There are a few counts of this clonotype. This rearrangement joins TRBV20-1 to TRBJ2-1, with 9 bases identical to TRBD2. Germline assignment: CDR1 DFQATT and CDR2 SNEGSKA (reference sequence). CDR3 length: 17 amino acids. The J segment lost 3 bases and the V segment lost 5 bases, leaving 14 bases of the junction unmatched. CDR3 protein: CSAPQHPGLASYNEQFF. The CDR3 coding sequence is TGCAGTGCTCCGCAGCACCCGGGACTAGCCAGCTACAATGAGCAGTTCTTC.

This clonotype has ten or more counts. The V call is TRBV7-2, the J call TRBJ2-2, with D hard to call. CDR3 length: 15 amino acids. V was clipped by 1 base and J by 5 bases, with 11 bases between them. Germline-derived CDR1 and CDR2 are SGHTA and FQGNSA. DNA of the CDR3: TGTGCCAGCAGCTTAGATCACACAACTACCGGGGAGCTGTTTTTT. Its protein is CASSLDHTTTGELFF.

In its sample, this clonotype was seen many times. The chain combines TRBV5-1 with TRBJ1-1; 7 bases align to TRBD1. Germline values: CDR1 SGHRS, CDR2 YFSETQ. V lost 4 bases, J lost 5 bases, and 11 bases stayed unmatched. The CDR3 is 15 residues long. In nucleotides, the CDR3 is TGCGCCAGCAGCCTACGGGGACAGTATTGGACTGAAGCTTTCTTT. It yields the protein CASSLRGQYWTEAFF.

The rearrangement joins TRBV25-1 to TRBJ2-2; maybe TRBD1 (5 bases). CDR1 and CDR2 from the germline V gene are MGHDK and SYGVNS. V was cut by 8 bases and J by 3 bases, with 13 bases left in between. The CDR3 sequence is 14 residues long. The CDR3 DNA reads TGTGCCAGCTCGAATCCAGGGTACACCGGGGAGCTGTTTTTT. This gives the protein CASSNPGYTGELFF.

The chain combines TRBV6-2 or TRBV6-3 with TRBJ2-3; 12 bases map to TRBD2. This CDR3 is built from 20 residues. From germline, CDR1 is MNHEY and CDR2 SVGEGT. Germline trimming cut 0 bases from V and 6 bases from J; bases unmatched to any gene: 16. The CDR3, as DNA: TGTGCCAGCAGTTACTCGATTCCCCGCCCTAGCGGGAGGGCCAGGGATACGCAGTATTTT. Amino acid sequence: CASSYSIPRPSGRARDTQYF.

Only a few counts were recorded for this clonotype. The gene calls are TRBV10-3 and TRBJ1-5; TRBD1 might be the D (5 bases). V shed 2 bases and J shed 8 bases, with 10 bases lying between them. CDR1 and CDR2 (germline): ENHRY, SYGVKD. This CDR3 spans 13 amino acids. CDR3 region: CAISEIKGEPQHF. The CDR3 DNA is TGTGCCATCAGTGAGATAAAAGGGGAGCCCCAGCATTTT.

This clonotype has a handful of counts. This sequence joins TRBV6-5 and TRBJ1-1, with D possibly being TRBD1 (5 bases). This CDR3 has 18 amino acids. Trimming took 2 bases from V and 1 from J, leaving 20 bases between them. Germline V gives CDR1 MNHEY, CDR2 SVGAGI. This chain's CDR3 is CASSYHGTSAGANTEAFF. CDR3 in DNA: TGTGCCAGCAGTTACCACGGGACGTCCGCAGGAGCGAACACTGAAGCTTTCTTT.

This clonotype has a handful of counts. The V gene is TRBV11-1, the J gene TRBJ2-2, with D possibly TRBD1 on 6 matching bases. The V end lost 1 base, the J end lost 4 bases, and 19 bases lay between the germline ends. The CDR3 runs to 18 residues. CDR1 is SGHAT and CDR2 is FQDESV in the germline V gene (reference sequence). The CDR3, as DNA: TGTGCCAGCAGCTTAGTAGGTGGCAGCAGGGGATCCACCGGGGAGCTGTTTTTT. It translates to CASSLVGGSRGSTGELFF.

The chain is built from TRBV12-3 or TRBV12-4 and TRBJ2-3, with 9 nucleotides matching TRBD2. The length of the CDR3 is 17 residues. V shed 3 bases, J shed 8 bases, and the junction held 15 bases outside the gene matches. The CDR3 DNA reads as TGTGCCAGCAGTTTTGCTAGCGGGAACCAAGCCGGGGGTACGCAGTATTTT. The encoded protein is CASSFASGNQAGGTQYF.

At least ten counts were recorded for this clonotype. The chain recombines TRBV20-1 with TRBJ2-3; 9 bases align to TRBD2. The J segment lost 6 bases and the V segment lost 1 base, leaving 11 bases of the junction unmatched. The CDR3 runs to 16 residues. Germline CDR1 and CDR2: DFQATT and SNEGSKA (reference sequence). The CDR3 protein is CSARAFSGSPPDTQYF. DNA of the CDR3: TGCAGTGCTAGAGCATTTAGCGGGAGCCCCCCCGATACGCAGTATTTT.

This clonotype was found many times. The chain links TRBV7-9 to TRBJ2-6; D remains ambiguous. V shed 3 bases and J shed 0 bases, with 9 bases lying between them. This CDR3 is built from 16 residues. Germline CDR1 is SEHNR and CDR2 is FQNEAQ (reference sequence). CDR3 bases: TGTGCCAGCAGCTTGTTTGGCTCCTCTGGGGCCAACGTCCTGACTTTC. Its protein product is CASSLFGSSGANVLTF. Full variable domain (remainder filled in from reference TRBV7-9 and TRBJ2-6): DTGVSQNPRHKITKRGQNVTFRCDPISEHNRLYWYRQTLGQGPEFLTYFQNEAQLEKSRLLSDRFSAERPKGSFSTLEIQRTEQGDSAMYLCASSLFGSSGANVLTFGAGSRLTVL.

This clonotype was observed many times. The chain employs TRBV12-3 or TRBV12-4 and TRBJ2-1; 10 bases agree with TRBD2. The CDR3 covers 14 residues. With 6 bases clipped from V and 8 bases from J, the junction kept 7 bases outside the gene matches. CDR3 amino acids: CASRIAGGPYEQFF. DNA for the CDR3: TGTGCCAGCAGAATAGCGGGAGGTCCCTATGAGCAGTTCTTC.

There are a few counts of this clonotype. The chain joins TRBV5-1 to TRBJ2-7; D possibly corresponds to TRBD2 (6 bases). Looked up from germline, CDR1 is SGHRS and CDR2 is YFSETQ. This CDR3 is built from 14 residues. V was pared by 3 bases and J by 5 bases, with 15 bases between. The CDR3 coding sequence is TGCGCCAGCAGCTGGGAGTGGGGGGACGACGAGCAGTACTTC. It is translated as CASSWEWGDDEQYF.

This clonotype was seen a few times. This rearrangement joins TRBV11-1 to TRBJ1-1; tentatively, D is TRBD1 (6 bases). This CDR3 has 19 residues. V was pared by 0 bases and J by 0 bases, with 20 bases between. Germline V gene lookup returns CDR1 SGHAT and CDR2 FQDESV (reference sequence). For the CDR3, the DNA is TGTGCCAGCAGCTTAGCGCTGAGTTGGGGGCTCCTAATGAACACTGAAGCTTTCTTT. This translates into CASSLALSWGLLMNTEAFF.

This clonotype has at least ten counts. In nucleotides, the CDR3 is TGTGCCAGCAGCTCAGAAGGGGGCGCGACCCAGTACTTC. Residues: CASSSEGGATQYF. The chain has TRBV5-6 and TRBJ2-5; 7 positions agree with TRBD1. This CDR3 contains 13 residues. Trimming cost V 3 bases and J 7 bases; bases outside gene matches: 6. The germline V gene has CDR1 SGHDT and CDR2 YYEEEE.

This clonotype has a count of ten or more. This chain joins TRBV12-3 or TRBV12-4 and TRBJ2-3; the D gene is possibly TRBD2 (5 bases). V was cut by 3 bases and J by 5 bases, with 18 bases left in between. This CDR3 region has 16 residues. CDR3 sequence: CASSLSPHGGLDTQYF. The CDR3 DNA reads TGTGCCAGCAGTTTGTCTCCCCATGGTGGACTAGATACGCAGTATTTT.

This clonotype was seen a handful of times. This chain's CDR3 is CAIRAPYNEQFF. The CDR3 DNA reads TGTGCCATCCGGGCCCCTTACAATGAGCAGTTCTTC. The chain has TRBV5-6 and TRBJ2-1; D ambiguous. The CDR3 is 12 amino acids. The V and J ends lost 9 bases and 4 bases respectively, with 11 bases between them. Germline V gene lookup returns CDR1 SGHDT and CDR2 YYEEEE. Full variable domain (remainder filled in from reference TRBV5-6 and TRBJ2-1): DAGVTQSPTHLIKTRGQQVTLRCSPKSGHDTVSWYQQALGQGPQFIFQYYEEEERQRGNFPDRFSGHQFPNYSSELNVNALLLGDSALYLCAIRAPYNEQFFGPGTRLTVL.

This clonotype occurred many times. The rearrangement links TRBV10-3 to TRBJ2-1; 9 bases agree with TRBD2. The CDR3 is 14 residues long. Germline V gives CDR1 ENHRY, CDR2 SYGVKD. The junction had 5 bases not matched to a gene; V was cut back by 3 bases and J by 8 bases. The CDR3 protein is CAISDGTSPDEQFF. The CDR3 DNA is TGTGCCATCAGTGACGGGACTAGCCCCGATGAGCAGTTCTTC.

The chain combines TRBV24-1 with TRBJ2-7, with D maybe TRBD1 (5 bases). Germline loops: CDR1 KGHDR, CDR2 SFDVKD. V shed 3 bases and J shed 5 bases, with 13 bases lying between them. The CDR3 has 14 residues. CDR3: CATSDPQGLNEQYF. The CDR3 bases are TGTGCCACCAGTGATCCCCAGGGTTTAAACGAGCAGTACTTC.

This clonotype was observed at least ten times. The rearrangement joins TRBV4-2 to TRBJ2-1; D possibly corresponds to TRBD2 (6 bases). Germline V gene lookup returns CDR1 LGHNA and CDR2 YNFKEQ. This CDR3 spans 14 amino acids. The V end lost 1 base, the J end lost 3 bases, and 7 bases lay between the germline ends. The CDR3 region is CASSQASDYNEQFF. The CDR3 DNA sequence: TGTGCCAGCAGCCAAGCTAGCGACTACAATGAGCAGTTCTTC.

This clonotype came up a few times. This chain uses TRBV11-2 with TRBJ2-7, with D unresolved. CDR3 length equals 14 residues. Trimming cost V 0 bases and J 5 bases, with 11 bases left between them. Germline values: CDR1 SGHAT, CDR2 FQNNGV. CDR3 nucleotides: TGTGCCAGCAGCTTAGATTGGCTCAAAGACGAGCAGTACGTC. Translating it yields CASSLDWLKDEQYV.

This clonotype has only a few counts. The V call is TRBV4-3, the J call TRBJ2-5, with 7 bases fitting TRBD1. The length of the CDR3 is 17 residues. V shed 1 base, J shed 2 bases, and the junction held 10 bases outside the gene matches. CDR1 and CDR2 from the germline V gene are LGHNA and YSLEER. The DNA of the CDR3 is TGCGCCAGCAGCCAAGCCACCGGGACAGCCGCTCAAGAGACCCAGTACTTC. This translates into CASSQATGTAAQETQYF.

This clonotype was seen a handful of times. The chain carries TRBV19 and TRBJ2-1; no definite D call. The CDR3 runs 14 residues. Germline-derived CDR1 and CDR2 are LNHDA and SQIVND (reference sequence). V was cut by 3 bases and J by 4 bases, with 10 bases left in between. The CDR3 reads CASSIRIAYNEQFF. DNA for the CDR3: TGTGCCAGTAGTATCCGGATCGCATACAATGAGCAGTTCTTC.

The CDR3 sequence is CASSLGGSGRETQYF. CDR3 coding DNA: TGTGCCAGCAGCTTAGGTGGATCAGGGCGAGAGACCCAGTACTTC. This chain joins TRBV7-8 and TRBJ2-5; D is perhaps TRBD1 (5 bases). The germline gives CDR1 SGHVS, CDR2 FQNEAQ. There are 15 residues in the CDR3. Trimming removed 1 base from V and 4 bases from J, with 13 bases in between.

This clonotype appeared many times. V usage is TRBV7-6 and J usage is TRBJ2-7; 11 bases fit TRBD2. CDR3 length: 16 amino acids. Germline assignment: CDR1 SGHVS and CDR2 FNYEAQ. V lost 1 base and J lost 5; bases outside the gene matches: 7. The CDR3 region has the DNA TGTGCCAGCAGCTTAGTTAGCGGGAGGGCCAGTAACGAGCAGTACTTC. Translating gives CASSLVSGRASNEQYF.

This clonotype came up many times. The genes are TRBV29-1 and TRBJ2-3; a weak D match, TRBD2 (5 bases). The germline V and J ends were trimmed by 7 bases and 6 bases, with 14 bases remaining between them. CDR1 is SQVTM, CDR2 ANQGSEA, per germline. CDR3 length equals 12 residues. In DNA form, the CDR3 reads TGCAGCGCGGGAAAAATGGGCGATACGCAGTATTTT. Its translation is CSAGKMGDTQYF.

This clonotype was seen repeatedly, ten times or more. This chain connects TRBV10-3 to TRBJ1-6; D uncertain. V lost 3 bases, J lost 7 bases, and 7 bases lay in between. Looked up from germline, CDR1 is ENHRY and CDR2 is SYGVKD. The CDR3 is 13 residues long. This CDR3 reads CAISDGTNSPLHF. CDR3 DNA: TGTGCCATCAGTGACGGAACGAATTCACCCCTCCACTTT.